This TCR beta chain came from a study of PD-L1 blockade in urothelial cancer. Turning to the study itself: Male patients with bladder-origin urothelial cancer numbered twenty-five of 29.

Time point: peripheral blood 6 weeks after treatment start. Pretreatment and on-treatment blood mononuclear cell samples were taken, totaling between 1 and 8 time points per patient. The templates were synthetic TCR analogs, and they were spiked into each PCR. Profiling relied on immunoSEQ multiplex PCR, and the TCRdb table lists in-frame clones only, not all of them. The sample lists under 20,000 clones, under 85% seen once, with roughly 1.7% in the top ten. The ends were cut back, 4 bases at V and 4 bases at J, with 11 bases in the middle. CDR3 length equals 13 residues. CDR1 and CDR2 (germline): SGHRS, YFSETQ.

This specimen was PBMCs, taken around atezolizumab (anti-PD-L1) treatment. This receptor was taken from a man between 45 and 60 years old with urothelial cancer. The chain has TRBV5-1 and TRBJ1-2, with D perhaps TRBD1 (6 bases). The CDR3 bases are TGCGCCAGCAGCGAACAGGGAGTCTATGGCTACACCTTC. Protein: CASSEQGVYGYTF.